This TCR beta chain was sequenced for a study of a mutant IDH1 vaccine in newly diagnosed glioma. Regarding this clone: Its target is not known.

Assay: immunoSEQ multiplex PCR; the TCRdb copy retains only in-frame clones and omits some. The sample has 25,000 to 30,000 clones, 80% seen once; the top ten hold 8.2%. This CDR3 has 15 amino acids. Trimming shortened V by 1 base and J by 5 bases, and 14 bases separated the two germline ends. Germline-derived CDR1 and CDR2 are MGHRA and YSYEKL. Time point indicated: week 23, last vaccination. Every vaccination contained 300 ug of the mutant IDH1 20-mer peptide and was paired with topical imiquimod. The sequencing here drew on PBMCs, taken from a glioma patient whose treatment included an IDH1 peptide vaccine. This TCR was recovered from a woman aged 18-29 years with glioma. The chain uses TRBV4-1 and TRBJ1-2, with TRBD1 as a possible D gene (5 bases). The CDR3 here is CASSQGGTTTYGYTF. The CDR3 DNA reads TGCGCCAGCAGCCAAGGCGGGACTACTACATATGGCTACACCTTC.